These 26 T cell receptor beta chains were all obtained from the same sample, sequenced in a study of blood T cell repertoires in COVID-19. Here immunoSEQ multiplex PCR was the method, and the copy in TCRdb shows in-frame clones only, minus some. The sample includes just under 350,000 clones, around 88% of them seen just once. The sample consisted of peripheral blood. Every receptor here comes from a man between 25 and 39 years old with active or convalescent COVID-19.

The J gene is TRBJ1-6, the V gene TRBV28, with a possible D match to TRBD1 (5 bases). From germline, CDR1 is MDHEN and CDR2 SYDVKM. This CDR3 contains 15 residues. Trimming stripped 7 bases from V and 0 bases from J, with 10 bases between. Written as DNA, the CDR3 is TGTGCCAGCAACCCCAGGGTCTCCTATAATTCACCCCTCCACTTT. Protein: CASNPRVSYNSPLHF. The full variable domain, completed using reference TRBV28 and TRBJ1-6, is DVKVTQSSRYLVKRTGEKVFLECVQDMDHENMFWYRQDPGLGLRLIYFSYDVKMKEKGDIPEGYSVSREKKERFSLILESASTNQTSMYLCASNPRVSYNSPLHFGNGTRLTVT.

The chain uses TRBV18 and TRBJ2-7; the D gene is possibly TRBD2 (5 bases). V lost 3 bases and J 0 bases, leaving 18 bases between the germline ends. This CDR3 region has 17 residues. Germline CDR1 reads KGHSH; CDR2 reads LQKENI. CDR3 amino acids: CASSPGLRGRRSYEQYF. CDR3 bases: TGTGCCAGCTCACCCGGTCTCCGGGGTCGCCGCTCCTACGAGCAGTACTTC.

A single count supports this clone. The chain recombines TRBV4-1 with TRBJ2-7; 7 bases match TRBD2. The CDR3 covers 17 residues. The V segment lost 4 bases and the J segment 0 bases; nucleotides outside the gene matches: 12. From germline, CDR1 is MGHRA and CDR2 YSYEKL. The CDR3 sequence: CASSRRPTSSSSYEQYF. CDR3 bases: TGCGCCAGCAGCCGAAGGCCGACTAGCTCGAGCTCCTACGAGCAGTACTTC.

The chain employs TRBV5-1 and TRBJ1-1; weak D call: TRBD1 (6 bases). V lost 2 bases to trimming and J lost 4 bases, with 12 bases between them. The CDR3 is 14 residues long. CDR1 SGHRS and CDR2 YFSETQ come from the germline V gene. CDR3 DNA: TGCGCCAGCAGCTTAACAGGGACGGGCACTGAAGCTTTCTTT. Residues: CASSLTGTGTEAFF. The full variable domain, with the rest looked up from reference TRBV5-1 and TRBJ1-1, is KAGVTQTPRYLIKTRGQQVTLSCSPISGHRSVSWYQQTPGQGLQFLFEYFSETQRNKGNFPGRFSGRQFSNSRSEMNVSTLELGDSALYLCASSLTGTGTEAFFGQGTRLTVV.

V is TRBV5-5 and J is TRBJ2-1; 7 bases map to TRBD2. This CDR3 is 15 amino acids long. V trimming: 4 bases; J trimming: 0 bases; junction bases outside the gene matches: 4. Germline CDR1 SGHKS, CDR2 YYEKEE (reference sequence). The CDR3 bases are TGTGCCAGCAGCCTCAGCGGGACCTCCTACAATGAGCAGTTCTTC. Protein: CASSLSGTSYNEQFF.

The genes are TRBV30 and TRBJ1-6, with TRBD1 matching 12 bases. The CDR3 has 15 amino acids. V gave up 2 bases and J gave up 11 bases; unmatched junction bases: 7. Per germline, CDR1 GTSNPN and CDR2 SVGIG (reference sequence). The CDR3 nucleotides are TGTGCCTGGAGTATGGGACAGGGGGCTTCGGCACCCCTCCACTTT. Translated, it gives CAWSMGQGASAPLHF.

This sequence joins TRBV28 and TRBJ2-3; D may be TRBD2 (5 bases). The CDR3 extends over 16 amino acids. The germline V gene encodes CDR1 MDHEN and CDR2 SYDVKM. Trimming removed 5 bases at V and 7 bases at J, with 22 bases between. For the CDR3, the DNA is TGTGCCAGCAGTCCCCCCCGGGCGGGTCGGGGTTATACGCAGTATTTT. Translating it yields CASSPPRAGRGYTQYF.

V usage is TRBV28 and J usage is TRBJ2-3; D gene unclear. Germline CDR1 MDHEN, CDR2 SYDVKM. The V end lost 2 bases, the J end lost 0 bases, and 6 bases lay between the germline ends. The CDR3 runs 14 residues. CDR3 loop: CASSLVGSTDTQYF. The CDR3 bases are TGTGCCAGCAGTTTAGTCGGTAGCACAGATACGCAGTATTTT.

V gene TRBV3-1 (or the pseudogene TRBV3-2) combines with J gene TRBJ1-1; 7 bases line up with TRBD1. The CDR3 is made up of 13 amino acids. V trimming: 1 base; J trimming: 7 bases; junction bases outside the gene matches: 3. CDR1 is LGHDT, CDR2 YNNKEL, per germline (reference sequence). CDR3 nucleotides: TGTGCCAGCAGCCAAGGTGGACAGGATGAAGCTTTCTTT. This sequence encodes CASSQGGQDEAFF.

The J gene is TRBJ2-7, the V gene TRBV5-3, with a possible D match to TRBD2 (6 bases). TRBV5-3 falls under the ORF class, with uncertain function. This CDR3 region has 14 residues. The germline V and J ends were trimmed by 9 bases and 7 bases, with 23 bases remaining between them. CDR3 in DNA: TGTGCCACCCCGGGACTGATCGATGGGGGAGAGCAGTACTTC. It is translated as CATPGLIDGGEQYF.

The CDR3 spells CAAGGAYEQYF. The CDR3 DNA sequence: TGTGCCGCGGGGGGAGCCTACGAGCAGTACTTC. This rearrangement joins TRBV7-2 to TRBJ2-7, with TRBD2 matching 8 bases. The CDR3 runs to 11 residues. The J segment lost 2 bases and the V segment lost 11 bases, leaving 2 bases of the junction unmatched. Germline CDR1 SGHTA, CDR2 FQGNSA.

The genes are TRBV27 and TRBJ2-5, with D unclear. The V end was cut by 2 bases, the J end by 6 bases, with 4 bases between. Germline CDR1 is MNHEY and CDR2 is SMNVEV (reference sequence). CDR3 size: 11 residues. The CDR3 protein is CASSLGQTQYF. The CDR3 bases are TGTGCCAGCAGTTTAGGGCAGACCCAGTACTTC.

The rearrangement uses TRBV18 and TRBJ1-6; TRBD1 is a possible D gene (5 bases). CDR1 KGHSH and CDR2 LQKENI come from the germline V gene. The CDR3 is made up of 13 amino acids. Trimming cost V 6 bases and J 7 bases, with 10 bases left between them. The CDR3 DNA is TGTGCCAGCTCCCGGGACTCAAATTCACCCCTCCACTTT. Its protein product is CASSRDSNSPLHF.

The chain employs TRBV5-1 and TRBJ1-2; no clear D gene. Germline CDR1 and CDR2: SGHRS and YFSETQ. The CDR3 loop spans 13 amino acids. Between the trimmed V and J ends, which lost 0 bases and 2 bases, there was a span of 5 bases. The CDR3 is CASSLGLNYGYTF. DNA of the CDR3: TGCGCCAGCAGCTTGGGACTGAACTATGGCTACACCTTC.

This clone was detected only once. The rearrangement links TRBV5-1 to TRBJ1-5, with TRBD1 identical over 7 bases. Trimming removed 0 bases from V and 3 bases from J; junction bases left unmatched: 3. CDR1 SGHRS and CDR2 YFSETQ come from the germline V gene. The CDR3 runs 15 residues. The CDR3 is CASSLDQGVNQPQHF. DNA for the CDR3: TGCGCCAGCAGCTTGGATCAGGGGGTCAATCAGCCCCAGCATTTT.

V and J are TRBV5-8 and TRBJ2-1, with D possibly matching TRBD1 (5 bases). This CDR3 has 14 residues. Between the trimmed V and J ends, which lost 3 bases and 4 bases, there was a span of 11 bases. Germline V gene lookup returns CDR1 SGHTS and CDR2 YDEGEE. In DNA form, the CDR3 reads TGTGCCAGCAGCTCGATCGGACAATACAATGAGCAGTTCTTC. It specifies CASSSIGQYNEQFF.

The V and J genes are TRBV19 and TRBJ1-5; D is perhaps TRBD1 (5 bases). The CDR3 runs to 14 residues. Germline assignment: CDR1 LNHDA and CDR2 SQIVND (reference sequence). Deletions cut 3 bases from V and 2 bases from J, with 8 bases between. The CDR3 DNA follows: TGTGCCAGTAGTATGTCGGGGGGCAATCAGCCCCAGCATTTT. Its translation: CASSMSGGNQPQHF.

This CDR3 is CASSPTPGSQGGYSYNEQFF. CDR3 nucleotide sequence: TGTGCCAGCAGCCCCACTCCGGGATCACAGGGAGGGTACTCCTACAATGAGCAGTTCTTC. The rearrangement links TRBV4-2 to TRBJ2-1; tentatively, D is TRBD2 (7 bases). In germline, CDR1 is LGHNA, CDR2 YNFKEQ. With 4 bases removed from V and 0 bases from J, the gap between germline ends came to 25 bases. CDR3 length: 20 amino acids.

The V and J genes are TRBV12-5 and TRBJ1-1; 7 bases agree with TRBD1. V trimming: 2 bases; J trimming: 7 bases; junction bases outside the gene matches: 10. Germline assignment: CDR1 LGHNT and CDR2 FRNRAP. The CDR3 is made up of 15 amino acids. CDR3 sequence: CASGLPGQEEGEAFF. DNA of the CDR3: TGTGCTAGTGGTTTGCCCGGACAGGAAGAAGGTGAAGCTTTCTTT.

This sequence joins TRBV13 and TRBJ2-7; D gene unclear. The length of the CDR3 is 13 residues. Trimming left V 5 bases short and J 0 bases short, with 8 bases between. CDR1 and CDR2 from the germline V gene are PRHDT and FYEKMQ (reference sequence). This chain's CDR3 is CASSPLSSYEQYF. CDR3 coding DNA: TGTGCCAGCAGCCCACTTAGCTCCTACGAGCAGTACTTC.

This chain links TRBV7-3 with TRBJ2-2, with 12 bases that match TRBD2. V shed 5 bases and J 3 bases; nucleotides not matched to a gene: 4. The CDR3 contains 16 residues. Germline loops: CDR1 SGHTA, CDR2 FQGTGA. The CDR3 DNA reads TGTGCCAGCAGCCAACTAGCGGGGGGAGACACCGGGGAGCTGTTTTTT. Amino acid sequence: CASSQLAGGDTGELFF.

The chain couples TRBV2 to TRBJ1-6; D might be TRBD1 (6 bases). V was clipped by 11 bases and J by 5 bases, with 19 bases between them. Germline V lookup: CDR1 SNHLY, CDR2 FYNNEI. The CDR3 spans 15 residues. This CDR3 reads CAGLGRDNDNSPLHF. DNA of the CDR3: TGTGCCGGGTTAGGCCGGGACAACGATAATTCACCCCTCCACTTT.

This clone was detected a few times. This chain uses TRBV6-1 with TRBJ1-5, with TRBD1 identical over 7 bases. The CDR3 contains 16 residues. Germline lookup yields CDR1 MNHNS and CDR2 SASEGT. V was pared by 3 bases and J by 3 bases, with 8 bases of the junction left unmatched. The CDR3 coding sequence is TGTGCCAGCAGTGAGCTAAGAGGGACAGCCAATCAGCCCCAGCATTTT. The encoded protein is CASSELRGTANQPQHF.

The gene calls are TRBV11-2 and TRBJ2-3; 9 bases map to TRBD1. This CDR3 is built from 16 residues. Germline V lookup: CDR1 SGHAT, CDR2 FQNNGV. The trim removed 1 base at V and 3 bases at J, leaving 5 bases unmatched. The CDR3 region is CASSLVGTGYTDTQYF. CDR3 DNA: TGTGCCAGCAGCTTAGTCGGGACAGGGTATACAGATACGCAGTATTTT.

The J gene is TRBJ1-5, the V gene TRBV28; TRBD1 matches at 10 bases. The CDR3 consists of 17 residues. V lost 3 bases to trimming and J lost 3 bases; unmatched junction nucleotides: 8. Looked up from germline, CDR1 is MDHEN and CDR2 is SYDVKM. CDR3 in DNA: TGTGCCAGCAGTTTTGGGACAGGGGACAATTACAATCAGCCCCAGCATTTT. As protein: CASSFGTGDNYNQPQHF. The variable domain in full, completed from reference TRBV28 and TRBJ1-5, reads DVKVTQSSRYLVKRTGEKVFLECVQDMDHENMFWYRQDPGLGLRLIYFSYDVKMKEKGDIPEGYSVSREKKERFSLILESASTNQTSMYLCASSFGTGDNYNQPQHFGDGTRLSIL.

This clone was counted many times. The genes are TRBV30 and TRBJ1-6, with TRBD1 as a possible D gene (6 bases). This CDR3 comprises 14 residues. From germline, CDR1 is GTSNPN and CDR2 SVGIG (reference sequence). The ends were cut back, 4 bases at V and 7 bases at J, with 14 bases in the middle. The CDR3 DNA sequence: TGTGCCTGGAATCGGATCCAGGGGAATTCACCCCTCCACTTT. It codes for CAWNRIQGNSPLHF.